The present TCR beta chain was sequenced within a study of shared clonotypes between healthy human individuals. Each cell subset's genomic DNA was divided evenly among several immunoSEQ plates. Libraries were prepared by immunoSEQ multiplex PCR; TCRdb keeps only in-frame clonotypes and omits some of them. The top ten clones hold 0.1% to 0.15% of a sample with millions of clones, about 95% of them seen once. Study-wide findings and caveats: Among the subsets, naive ones generally showed larger estimated richness than memory ones.

Points on this clone: The target antigen is unknown.

V was clipped by 0 bases and J by 5 bases, with 13 bases between them. This CDR3 has 15 residues. Germline lookup yields CDR1 SEHNR and CDR2 FQNEAQ (reference sequence). Sequenced material: naive CD4+ T cells sorted from blood. Documented subset: CD45RA+ positively selected. V gene TRBV7-9 combines with J gene TRBJ2-5, with D perhaps TRBD2 (5 bases). This TCR was sampled from a man aged 18 to 29 in good health. In DNA, the CDR3 is TGTGCCAGCAGCTTAGCAACCGGGATGGGGGAGACCCAGTACTTC. Residues: CASSLATGMGETQYF. The whole variable domain, remainder taken from reference TRBV7-9 and TRBJ2-5, is DTGVSQNPRHKITKRGQNVTFRCDPISEHNRLYWYRQTLGQGPEFLTYFQNEAQLEKSRLLSDRFSAERPKGSFSTLEIQRTEQGDSAMYLCASSLATGMGETQYFGPGTRLLVL.